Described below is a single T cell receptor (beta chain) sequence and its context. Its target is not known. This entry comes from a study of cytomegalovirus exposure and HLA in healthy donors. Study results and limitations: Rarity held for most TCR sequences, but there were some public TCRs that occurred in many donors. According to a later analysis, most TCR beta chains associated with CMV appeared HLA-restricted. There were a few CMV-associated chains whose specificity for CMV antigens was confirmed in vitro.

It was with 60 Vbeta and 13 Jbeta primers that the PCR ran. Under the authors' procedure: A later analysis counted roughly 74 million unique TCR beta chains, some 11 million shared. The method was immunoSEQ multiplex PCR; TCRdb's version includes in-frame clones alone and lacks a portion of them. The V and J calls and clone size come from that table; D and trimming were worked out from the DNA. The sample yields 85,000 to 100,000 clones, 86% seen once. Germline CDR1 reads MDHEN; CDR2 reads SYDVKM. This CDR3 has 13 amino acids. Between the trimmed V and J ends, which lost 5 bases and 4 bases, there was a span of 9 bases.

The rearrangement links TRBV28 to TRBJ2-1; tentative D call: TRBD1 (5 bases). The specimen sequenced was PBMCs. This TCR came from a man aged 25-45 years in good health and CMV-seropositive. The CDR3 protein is CASSPYRYNEQFF. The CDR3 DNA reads TGTGCCAGCAGTCCATACAGGTACAATGAGCAGTTCTTC.